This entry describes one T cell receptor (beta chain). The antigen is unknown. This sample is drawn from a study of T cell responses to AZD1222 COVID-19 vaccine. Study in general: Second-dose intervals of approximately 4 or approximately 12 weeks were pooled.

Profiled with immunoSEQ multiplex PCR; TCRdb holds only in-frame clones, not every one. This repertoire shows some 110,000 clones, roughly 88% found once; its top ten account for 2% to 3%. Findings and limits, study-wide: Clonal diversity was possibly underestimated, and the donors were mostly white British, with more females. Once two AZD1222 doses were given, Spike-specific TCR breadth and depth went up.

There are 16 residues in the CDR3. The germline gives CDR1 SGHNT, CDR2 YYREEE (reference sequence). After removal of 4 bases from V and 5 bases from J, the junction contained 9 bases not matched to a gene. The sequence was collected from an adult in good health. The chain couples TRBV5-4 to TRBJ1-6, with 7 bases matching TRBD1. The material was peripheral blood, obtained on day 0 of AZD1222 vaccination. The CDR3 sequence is CASSPLPGQNNSPLHF. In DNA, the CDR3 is TGTGCCAGCAGCCCACTCCCGGGACAGAATAATTCACCCCTCCACTTT.